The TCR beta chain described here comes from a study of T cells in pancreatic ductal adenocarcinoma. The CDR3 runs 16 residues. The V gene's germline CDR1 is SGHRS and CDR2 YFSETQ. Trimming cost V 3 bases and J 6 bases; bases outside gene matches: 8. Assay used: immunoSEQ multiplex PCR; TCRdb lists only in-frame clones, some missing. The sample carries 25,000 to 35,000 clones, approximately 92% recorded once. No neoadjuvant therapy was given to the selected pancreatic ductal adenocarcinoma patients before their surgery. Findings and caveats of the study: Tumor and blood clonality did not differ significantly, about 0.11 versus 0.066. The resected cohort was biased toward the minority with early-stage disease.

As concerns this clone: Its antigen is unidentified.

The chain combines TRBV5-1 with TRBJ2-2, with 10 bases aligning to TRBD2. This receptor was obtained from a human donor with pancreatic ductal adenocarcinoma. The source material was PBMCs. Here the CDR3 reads CASSSPGLAGAGELFF. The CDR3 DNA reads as TGCGCCAGCAGCTCCCCGGGCCTAGCGGGAGCCGGGGAGCTGTTTTTT.